This T cell receptor beta chain comes out of a study of blood T cell repertoires in COVID-19. The assay was immunoSEQ multiplex PCR, and TCRdb's table has in-frame clones only and misses some. The table lists 44,000 or so clones, less than 90% of them singletons, with under 9.5% in the top ten. The CDR3 has 11 amino acids. V gave up 6 bases and J gave up 11 bases, with 13 bases separating them. The V call is TRBV12-3 or TRBV12-4, the J call TRBJ1-1; no reliable D call. Sequencing was performed on peripheral blood. The sequence was collected from a human donor in a cohort sampled during active COVID-19. This chain's CDR3 is CASSLNLEAFF. The CDR3 nucleotides are TGTGCCAGCAGCCTGAACCTGGAGGCTTTCTTT.